This TCR beta chain originates from a study of blood T cells in healthy people across ages. Findings and caveats of the study: With age, beta diversity per million T cells declined roughly linearly, significantly by approximately 40. It was not known whether donors were CMV positive (a possible confounder of expanded clonotype changes).

A word on this clonotype: Its antigen is currently unknown.

This CDR3 has 16 amino acids. Germline assignment: CDR1 SGDLS and CDR2 YYNGEE. Trimming took off 0 bases at V and 6 bases at J, with 16 bases between the two ends. Combining a sample-barcoded 5' primer with a J-beta primer mix, a second PCR ran for 7 to 11 cycles. Unique molecular identifiers of 12 random nucleotides labeled each cDNA. The study obtained at least 3 million CDR3-containing paired-end reads from every sample. TCRdb redid the calling of the 5' RACE reads with MiXCR, one entry per CDR3 protein. Among about 1.8 million distinct CDR3 sequences, just under 50% were seen once, and the ten largest hold 2.1%.

The chain has TRBV9 and TRBJ2-1; D call uncertain. Sequenced sample: blood. This clonotype originated in a woman aged 40 to 55 in good health. For the CDR3, the DNA is TGTGCCAGCAGCGTAGAGGTCTGGGGTAAAGGCAATGAGCAGTTCTTC. Amino acids: CASSVEVWGKGNEQFF. The full variable domain, with the rest looked up from reference TRBV9 and TRBJ2-1, is DSGVTQTPKHLITATGQRVTLRCSPRSGDLSVYWYQQSLDQGLQFLIQYYNGEERAKGNILERFSAQQFPDLHSELNLSSLELGDSALYFCASSVEVWGKGNEQFFGPGTRLTVL.